Listed below are T cell receptor beta chains from one sample, sequenced in a study of beta chain features in type 1 diabetes. Using immunoSEQ multiplex PCR, the repertoire was profiled, and TCRdb retains in-frame clones only, with some absent. The table has some 110,000 clones, about a sixth seen once; the top ten hold about 2.5%. The specimen was central memory CD4+ T cells from blood. These receptors originate from a man under 40 with type 1 diabetes. The CDR3 runs from the conserved cysteine through the conserved F or W. Fields, in order: CDR3 DNA, CDR3 protein, clone size, CDR3 length, V gene, J gene, D gene. The D gene is left open where the match is weak. Size tells how often a clone was seen (once, few, many) or the class of an expanded clone, and some rows leave it out.

cdr3_nt: TGTGCCAGCAGTGGACAGGTGGGATTAGGTGAGCAGTTCTTC
cdr3_aa: CASSGQVGLGEQFF
clone_size: NA
cdr3_length: 14
v_call: TRBV2
j_call: TRBJ2-1
d_call: NA

cdr3_nt: TGTGCCATCAGTGACGGGGCGGGGGCCGGCGACGAGCAGTACTTC
cdr3_aa: CAISDGAGAGDEQYF
clone_size: few
cdr3_length: 15
v_call: TRBV10-3
j_call: TRBJ2-7
d_call: NA

cdr3_nt: TGTGCCAGCAGCGTAGCCGCGATGGGCTACGAGCAGTACTTC
cdr3_aa: CASSVAAMGYEQYF
clone_size: few
cdr3_length: 14
v_call: TRBV9
j_call: TRBJ2-7
d_call: NA

cdr3_nt: TGTGCCAGCAGTGAATTGGGGGGTTTGAGCTCCTATAATTCACCCCTCCACTTT
cdr3_aa: CASSELGGLSSYNSPLHF
clone_size: NA
cdr3_length: 18
v_call: TRBV25-1
j_call: TRBJ1-6
d_call: NA

cdr3_nt: TGTGCCAGCAGCCTGCAAAAGGGCACAGATACGCAGTATTTT
cdr3_aa: CASSLQKGTDTQYF
clone_size: NA
cdr3_length: 14
v_call: TRBV6-5
j_call: TRBJ2-3
d_call: NA

cdr3_nt: TGCAGCGTTGAAGAGGCGACACTCAGAACAGATACGCAGTATTTT
cdr3_aa: CSVEEATLRTDTQYF
clone_size: few
cdr3_length: 15
v_call: TRBV29-1
j_call: TRBJ2-3
d_call: NA

cdr3_nt: TGTGCCAGTAGTATGACAGCCGTCCTACCTGAGCAGTTCTTC
cdr3_aa: CASSMTAVLPEQFF
clone_size: few
cdr3_length: 14
v_call: TRBV19
j_call: TRBJ2-1
d_call: NA

cdr3_nt: TGTGCCAGCAGGCGGGACACCCAGGGCACCGGGGAGCTGTTTTTT
cdr3_aa: CASRRDTQGTGELFF
clone_size: NA
cdr3_length: 15
v_call: TRBV5-4
j_call: TRBJ2-2
d_call: NA

cdr3_nt: TGTGCCAGCAGCAGGGATGTTGGCACAGATACGCAGTATTTT
cdr3_aa: CASSRDVGTDTQYF
clone_size: few
cdr3_length: 14
v_call: TRBV7-9
j_call: TRBJ2-3
d_call: NA

cdr3_nt: TGTGCCAGCGCAGGAGGTTTGAGCACAGATACGCAGTATTTT
cdr3_aa: CASAGGLSTDTQYF
clone_size: NA
cdr3_length: 14
v_call: TRBV7-2
j_call: TRBJ2-3
d_call: NA

cdr3_nt: TGTGCCATCAGTGAATTCACAGGGAACACTGAAGCTTTCTTT
cdr3_aa: CAISEFTGNTEAFF
clone_size: once
cdr3_length: 14
v_call: TRBV10-3
j_call: TRBJ1-1
d_call: NA

cdr3_nt: TGTGCCAGCAGTGACGACTCCGAAGGTCGCTACAATGAGCAGTTCTTC
cdr3_aa: CASSDDSEGRYNEQFF
clone_size: NA
cdr3_length: 16
v_call: TRBV6-4
j_call: TRBJ2-1
d_call: NA

cdr3_nt: TGTGCCAGCAGCTTGAACGGGCGGCAAGAGACCCAGTACTTC
cdr3_aa: CASSLNGRQETQYF
clone_size: few
cdr3_length: 14
v_call: TRBV11-2
j_call: TRBJ2-5
d_call: NA

cdr3_nt: TGTGCCAGCAGTGTTCTGGGGCCGAACACTGAAGCTTTCTTT
cdr3_aa: CASSVLGPNTEAFF
clone_size: few
cdr3_length: 14
v_call: TRBV2
j_call: TRBJ1-1
d_call: NA

cdr3_nt: TGTGCCTGGAGCAAAACTTTGGGACAGCCACCCACAGATACGCAGTATTTT
cdr3_aa: CAWSKTLGQPPTDTQYF
clone_size: NA
cdr3_length: 17
v_call: TRBV30
j_call: TRBJ2-3
d_call: TRBD1

cdr3_nt: TGTGCCAGCAGCGGAAGTAGACAGGCGCTAAGCTATGGCTACACCTTC
cdr3_aa: CASSGSRQALSYGYTF
clone_size: NA
cdr3_length: 16
v_call: TRBV7-2
j_call: TRBJ1-2
d_call: NA

cdr3_nt: TGCAGCGTGGAGGAGGCTTCTGGGACCCAGTACTTC
cdr3_aa: CSVEEASGTQYF
clone_size: few
cdr3_length: 12
v_call: TRBV29-1
j_call: TRBJ2-5
d_call: NA

cdr3_nt: TGTGCCAGCAGCTTAGCGTGGTGGGGGTTCACAGATACGCAGTATTTT
cdr3_aa: CASSLAWWGFTDTQYF
clone_size: NA
cdr3_length: 16
v_call: TRBV7-2
j_call: TRBJ2-3
d_call: NA

cdr3_nt: TGTGTCACTTTAGGGGAAACCTACGAGCAGTACTTC
cdr3_aa: CVTLGETYEQYF
clone_size: NA
cdr3_length: 12
v_call: TRBV28
j_call: TRBJ2-7
d_call: NA